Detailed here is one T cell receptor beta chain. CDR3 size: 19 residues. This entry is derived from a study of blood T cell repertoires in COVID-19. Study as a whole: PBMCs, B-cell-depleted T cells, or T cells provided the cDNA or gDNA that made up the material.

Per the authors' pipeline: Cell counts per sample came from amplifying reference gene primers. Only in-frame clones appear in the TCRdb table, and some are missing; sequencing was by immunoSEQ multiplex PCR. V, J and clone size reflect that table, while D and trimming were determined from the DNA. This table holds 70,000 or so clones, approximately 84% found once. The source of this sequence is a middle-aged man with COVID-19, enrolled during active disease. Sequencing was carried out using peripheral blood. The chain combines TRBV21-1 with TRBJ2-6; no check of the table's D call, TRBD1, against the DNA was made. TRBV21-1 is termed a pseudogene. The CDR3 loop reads CASSKKRKVRDRRLLVLTF. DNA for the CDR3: TGTGCCAGCAGCAAAAAGCGGAAAGTCCGGGACAGGAGGCTTCTAGTCCTGACTTTC.